Each of the 32 T cell receptor beta chains below was sequenced from the same sample in a study of cytomegalovirus exposure and HLA in healthy donors. With 60 Vbeta and 13 Jbeta primers, the PCR was carried out. Repertoires were generated with immunoSEQ multiplex PCR, while TCRdb's copy carries only in-frame clones and drops some. The sample has some 110,000 clones; around 80% are singletons. The specimen was PBMCs. The source is a woman aged 45-59 years in good health and CMV-seropositive.

This chain uses TRBV27 with TRBJ2-5; D possibly corresponds to TRBD2 (6 bases). The CDR3 extends over 16 amino acids. Trimming shortened V by 4 bases and J by 7 bases, and 22 bases separated the two germline ends. Germline CDR1 is MNHEY and CDR2 is SMNVEV (reference sequence). The CDR3 region is CASSSPSRGSGGTQYF. CDR3 DNA: TGTGCCAGCAGTTCCCCTAGTAGAGGGTCCGGGGGGACCCAGTACTTC.

CDR3 nucleotides: TGTGCCAGCAGGGTACAGGGGAGAGGCATGAACACTGAAGCTTTCTTT. Its protein is CASRVQGRGMNTEAFF. V is TRBV6-6 and J is TRBJ1-1; 7 bases fit TRBD1. CDR1 is MNHNY, CDR2 SVGAGI, per germline (reference sequence). CDR3 length: 16 residues. V was clipped by 6 bases and J by 0 bases; unmatched bases: 10.

This rearrangement joins TRBV5-5 to TRBJ2-1; 11 nucleotides match TRBD2. Per germline, CDR1 SGHKS and CDR2 YYEKEE (reference sequence). Germline trimming cut 4 bases from V and 7 bases from J; bases unmatched to any gene: 10. CDR3 length: 16 amino acids. CDR3 loop: CASSVLAGGRRNEQFF. The CDR3 DNA follows: TGTGCCAGCAGCGTCTTAGCGGGGGGGCGTAGAAATGAGCAGTTCTTC.

The chain recombines TRBV7-3 with TRBJ2-3; D unclear. The V end lost 0 bases, the J end lost 0 bases, and 7 bases lay between the germline ends. Germline V lookup: CDR1 SGHTA, CDR2 FQGTGA. The CDR3 has 15 amino acids. CDR3: CASSLTESSTDTQYF. The CDR3 DNA reads as TGTGCCAGCAGCTTAACCGAGTCTAGCACAGATACGCAGTATTTT.

The rearrangement uses TRBV5-1 and TRBJ2-5; 7 nucleotides line up with TRBD1. The CDR3 is made up of 16 amino acids. V trimming: 4 bases; J trimming: 2 bases; junction bases outside the gene matches: 11. Germline CDR1 and CDR2: SGHRS and YFSETQ. The CDR3 nucleotides are TGCGCCAGCAGCGAATACTTTGGGACAGCTCAAGAGACCCAGTACTTC. Encoded protein: CASSEYFGTAQETQYF.

The chain is built from TRBV28 and TRBJ2-5; 8 bases are shared with TRBD1. Germline CDR1 reads MDHEN; CDR2 reads SYDVKM. The CDR3 runs to 15 residues. Trimming removed 6 bases from V and 1 base from J; junction bases left unmatched: 7. Here the CDR3 reads CASRPQQGGQETQYF. The CDR3 nucleotides read TGTGCCAGCAGGCCTCAACAGGGGGGCCAAGAGACCCAGTACTTC.

V and J are TRBV5-1 and TRBJ1-4, with 8 bases identical to TRBD1. V lost 0 bases and J lost 6; bases outside the gene matches: 7. Germline V gives CDR1 SGHRS, CDR2 YFSETQ. This CDR3 spans 16 amino acids. CDR3 in DNA: TGCGCCAGCAGCTTGGAGGGTGGACAGGGCTATGAAAAACTGTTTTTT. Translation: CASSLEGGQGYEKLFF. Supplemented by reference TRBV5-1 and TRBJ1-4, the full variable domain reads KAGVTQTPRYLIKTRGQQVTLSCSPISGHRSVSWYQQTPGQGLQFLFEYFSETQRNKGNFPGRFSGRQFSNSRSEMNVSTLELGDSALYLCASSLEGGQGYEKLFFGSGTQLSVL.

As to this clone: One end of the junction varies from germline; a read error may be responsible. This sample includes further DNA sequences coding for the same CDR3. The chain combines TRBV5-6 with TRBJ1-6; D is unresolved. This CDR3 has 18 amino acids. The germline gives CDR1 SGHDT, CDR2 YYEEEE. Here the CDR3 DNA reads TGTGCCAGCAGCTTGAGAGGTCCAAACCCAACCCCTAATTCCCCCCTCCACTTT. As protein: CASSLRGPNPTPNSPLHF.

This chain uses TRBV15 with TRBJ2-7; TRBD2 aligns across 11 bases. The length of the CDR3 is 16 residues. Per the germline V gene, CDR1 is LNHNV and CDR2 is YYDKDF (reference sequence). Trimming cost V 0 bases and J 6 bases; bases outside gene matches: 7. The CDR3 region is CATSRELAGVYSEQYF. CDR3 sequence (DNA): TGTGCCACCAGCAGAGAACTAGCGGGGGTTTATAGCGAGCAGTACTTC. The whole variable domain, remainder taken from reference TRBV15 and TRBJ2-7, is DAMVIQNPRYQVTQFGKPVTLSCSQTLNHNVMYWYQQKSSQAPKLLFHYYDKDFNNEADTPDNFQSRRPNTSFCFLDIRSPGLGDTAMYLCATSRELAGVYSEQYFGPGTRLTVT.

V gene TRBV11-1 combines with J gene TRBJ1-2; D unclear. V lost 6 bases, J lost 11 bases, and 28 bases lay in between. There are 16 residues in the CDR3. Germline V lookup: CDR1 SGHAT, CDR2 FQDESV (reference sequence). The DNA of the CDR3 is TGTGCCAGCAGTTTACACCCCCAAGACCGTCCTAGAGGATACACCTTC. Protein sequence: CASSLHPQDRPRGYTF.

The rearrangement joins TRBV5-4 to TRBJ2-7, with 12 nucleotides matching TRBD2. The tail of the sequence fits TRBJ2-1 better, so the J call may be wrong. CDR1 SGHNT and CDR2 YYREEE come from the germline V gene (reference sequence). This CDR3 is 17 amino acids long. In nucleotides, the CDR3 is TGTGCCAGCAGCTCTCAGACTAGCGGGGGATTCTACAATGAGCAGTTCTTC. This gives the protein CASSSQTSGGFYNEQFF.

The chain is built from TRBV2 and TRBJ2-5, with 7 positions matching TRBD2. V gave up 4 bases and J gave up 2 bases; unmatched junction bases: 4. Germline CDR1 is SNHLY and CDR2 is FYNNEI. The CDR3 sequence is 14 residues long. CDR3 residues: CASSVSGAQETQYF. CDR3 bases: TGTGCCAGCAGTGTGAGCGGGGCTCAAGAGACCCAGTACTTC.

The chain joins TRBV27 to TRBJ2-5; 11 bases are shared with TRBD2. The germline V gene has CDR1 MNHEY and CDR2 SMNVEV (reference sequence). The CDR3 is 16 residues long. V shed 1 base, J shed 6 bases, and the junction held 7 bases outside the gene matches. The CDR3 sequence: CASSLWLAGGPKTQYF. CDR3 in DNA: TGTGCCAGCAGTTTATGGTTAGCGGGGGGGCCAAAGACCCAGTACTTC.

This clone was found a few times. The chain has TRBV2 and TRBJ1-3; 7 nucleotides line up with TRBD1. CDR3 length: 14 residues. V lost 8 bases and J lost 0; bases outside the gene matches: 4. The V gene's germline CDR1 is SNHLY and CDR2 FYNNEI. Written as DNA, the CDR3 is TGTGCCAGCCGACAGGGAAACTCTGGAAACACCATATATTTT. This sequence encodes CASRQGNSGNTIYF.

Ten or more counts support this clone. J is TRBJ2-1 and V is TRBV27; 8 nucleotides line up with TRBD2. The CDR3 has 15 residues. The V gene end was trimmed by 1 base and the J gene end by 7 bases; junction bases not matched to a gene: 6. Germline loops: CDR1 MNHEY, CDR2 SMNVEV (reference sequence). CDR3 coding DNA: TGTGCCAGCAGTTTATTAGGGACTAGTAGGAATGAGCAGTTCTTC. Protein product: CASSLLGTSRNEQFF.

The sample holds a few counts of this clone. The chain carries TRBV5-1 and TRBJ2-2, with D possibly matching TRBD1 (6 bases). V gave up 6 bases and J gave up 3 bases, with 12 bases separating them. CDR1 and CDR2 from the germline V gene are SGHRS and YFSETQ. The CDR3 has 14 residues. The CDR3 coding sequence is TGCGCCAGCACGGCAGGGGATTACACCGGGGAGCTGTTTTTT. It is translated as CASTAGDYTGELFF.

The chain has TRBV21-1 and TRBJ1-5; the table's D call, TRBD1, has no DNA check behind it. TRBV21-1 is marked as a pseudogene. The CDR3 runs 14 residues. DNA of the CDR3: TGTGCCAGCAGCTACTTGACAGGGAACCAGCCCCAGCATTTT. Translation: CASSYLTGNQPQHF.

The chain combines TRBV18 with TRBJ1-1; TRBD1 is a possible D gene (5 bases). CDR3 size: 15 residues. The germline V gene encodes CDR1 KGHSH and CDR2 LQKENI. Trimming removed 5 bases at V and 3 bases at J, with 16 bases between. The CDR3 region has the DNA TGTGCCAGCTCATCAACAGGAGGGTTCGACACTGAAGCTTTCTTT. Translated, it gives CASSSTGGFDTEAFF. Drawing the rest from reference TRBV18 and TRBJ1-1, the complete variable domain is NAGVMQNPRHLVRRRGQEARLRCSPMKGHSHVYWYRQLPEEGLKFMVYLQKENIIDESGMPKERFSAEFPKEGPSILRIQQVVRGDSAAYFCASSSTGGFDTEAFFGQGTRLTVV.

The chain couples TRBV14 to TRBJ2-1; D is unclear. CDR1 is SGHDN and CDR2 is FVKESK in the germline V gene. Trimming removed 0 bases at V and 1 base at J, with 7 bases between. This CDR3 has 15 amino acids. The DNA of the CDR3 is TGTGCCAGCAGCCAAGATATGGCTTCCTACAATGAGCAGTTCTTC. This sequence encodes CASSQDMASYNEQFF.

This chain links TRBV5-1 with TRBJ2-7; 7 bases match TRBD1. CDR1 is SGHRS and CDR2 is YFSETQ in the germline V gene. The V gene end was trimmed by 0 bases and the J gene end by 4 bases; junction bases not matched to a gene: 7. The CDR3 covers 15 residues. The CDR3 is CASSLVTGKSYEQYF. The CDR3 coding sequence is TGCGCCAGCAGCTTGGTGACAGGGAAATCGTACGAGCAGTACTTC.

The V and J genes are TRBV7-2 and TRBJ1-1; TRBD1 matches at 10 bases. Germline assignment: CDR1 SGHTA and CDR2 FQGNSA. Losses at the gene ends were 3 bases for V and 3 bases for J; bases not matched to a gene: 1. The CDR3 totals 14 residues. The CDR3 region has the DNA TGTGCCAGCAGCTTGGACAGGGGGGACACTGAAGCTTTCTTT. It yields the protein CASSLDRGDTEAFF. The variable domain in full, with the rest retrieved from reference TRBV7-2 and TRBJ1-1, is GAGVSQSPSNKVTEKGKDVELRCDPISGHTALYWYRQSLGQGLEFLIYFQGNSAPDKSGLPSDRFSAERTGGSVSTLTIQRTQQEDSAVYLCASSLDRGDTEAFFGQGTRLTVV.

The chain has TRBV5-8 and TRBJ2-3; 11 nucleotides line up with TRBD2. V lost 0 bases to trimming and J lost 0 bases; unmatched junction nucleotides: 6. Per germline, CDR1 SGHTS and CDR2 YDEGEE. The CDR3 is made up of 18 amino acids. The CDR3: CASSLAVLAGGSTDTQYF. In nucleotides, the CDR3 is TGTGCCAGCAGCTTGGCCGTCCTAGCGGGGGGTAGCACAGATACGCAGTATTTT. The entire variable domain, with the rest obtained from reference TRBV5-8 and TRBJ2-3, is as follows: EAGVTQSPTHLIKTRGQQATLRCSPISGHTSVYWYQQALGLGLQFLLWYDEGEERNRGNFPPRFSGRQFPNYSSELNVNALELEDSALYLCASSLAVLAGGSTDTQYFGPGTRLTVL.

The chain carries TRBV19 and TRBJ2-3; D perhaps matches TRBD1 (6 bases). The CDR3 is made up of 16 amino acids. Germline V gives CDR1 LNHDA, CDR2 SQIVND (reference sequence). V gave up 3 bases and J gave up 0 bases, with 13 bases separating them. This CDR3 is CASSILPGASTDTQYF. In DNA, the CDR3 is TGTGCCAGTAGTATTCTCCCAGGGGCTAGCACAGATACGCAGTATTTT.

This sequence joins TRBV7-6 and TRBJ2-5; a weak D match, TRBD2 (7 bases). The V gene lost 1 base and the J gene lost 4 bases, with 16 bases spanning the gap. The germline CDR1 and CDR2 sequences are SGHVS and FNYEAQ. The CDR3 consists of 16 residues. The CDR3 sequence: CASSLEGGAQGETQYF. The CDR3 region has the DNA TGTGCCAGCAGCTTAGAGGGGGGGGCACAGGGAGAGACCCAGTACTTC. Drawing the rest from reference TRBV7-6 and TRBJ2-5, the complete variable domain is GAGVSQSPRYKVTKRGQDVALRCDPISGHVSLYWYRQALGQGPEFLTYFNYEAQQDKSGLPNDRFSAERPEGSISTLTIQRTEQRDSAMYRCASSLEGGAQGETQYFGPGTRLLVL.

The gene calls are TRBV18 and TRBJ2-7; D ambiguous. Germline lookup yields CDR1 KGHSH and CDR2 LQKENI. The ends were cut back, 0 bases at V and 2 bases at J, with 8 bases in the middle. This CDR3 spans 14 amino acids. The CDR3, as DNA: TGTGCCAGCTCACCACCTAGCACGGCCTACGAGCAGTACTTC. Amino acids: CASSPPSTAYEQYF.

The chain carries TRBV7-2 and TRBJ2-1, with 12 bases lining up with TRBD2. Losses at the gene ends were 5 bases for V and 9 bases for J; bases not matched to a gene: 8. The length of the CDR3 is 15 residues. The germline CDR1 and CDR2 sequences are SGHTA and FQGNSA. The DNA for the CDR3 is TGTGCCAGCAGCCCAAGACTAGCGGGGGAGGGTGAGCAGTTCTTC. It specifies CASSPRLAGEGEQFF.

The chain carries TRBV10-3 and TRBJ2-7; the D gene is possibly TRBD2 (5 bases). Germline values: CDR1 ENHRY, CDR2 SYGVKD. The V end was cut by 6 bases, the J end by 2 bases, with 14 bases between. The CDR3 totals 14 residues. This CDR3 is CAIRNGLGPYEQYF. Written as DNA, the CDR3 is TGTGCCATCAGAAACGGACTTGGTCCCTACGAGCAGTACTTC.

V usage is TRBV7-9 and J usage is TRBJ1-4; possible D gene TRBD1, 5 bases. Germline CDR1 SEHNR, CDR2 FQNEAQ (reference sequence). V lost 5 bases, J lost 2 bases, and 12 bases lay in between. The CDR3 is 15 amino acids. Here the CDR3 reads CASSAGGATNEKLFF. CDR3 DNA sequence: TGTGCCAGCAGCGCGGGGGGAGCGACTAATGAAAAACTGTTTTTT.

The chain couples TRBV4-3 to TRBJ2-7; perhaps TRBD2 as D (5 bases). The germline gives CDR1 LGHNA, CDR2 YSLEER. There are 15 residues in the CDR3. The V end was cut by 1 base, the J end by 0 bases, with 10 bases between. The DNA of the CDR3 is TGCGCCAGCAGCCAAGGTCTGGGGAGCTCCTACGAGCAGTACTTC. As protein: CASSQGLGSSYEQYF.

The chain links TRBV5-5 to TRBJ2-5; the match to TRBD1 covers 8 bases. After removal of 0 bases from V and 1 base from J, the junction contained 2 bases not matched to a gene. This CDR3 is built from 15 residues. Germline CDR1 SGHKS, CDR2 YYEKEE (reference sequence). The CDR3 DNA reads TGTGCCAGCAGCTTGGCCGGGACAGGCCAAGAGACCCAGTACTTC. This sequence encodes CASSLAGTGQETQYF.

The J gene is TRBJ2-5, the V gene TRBV9; D possibly corresponds to TRBD2 (5 bases). The J call may not be correct, given that the DNA end is closer to TRBJ2-7. This CDR3 is 14 amino acids long. Germline V gives CDR1 SGDLS, CDR2 YYNGEE. The CDR3 spells CASSVGRDAYEQYF. The CDR3 DNA is TGTGCCAGCAGCGTAGGTCGGGATGCCTACGAGCAGTACTTC.

The V gene is TRBV6-5, the J gene TRBJ1-2; D might be TRBD1 (5 bases). Deletions cut 0 bases from V and 0 bases from J, with 11 bases between. CDR1 MNHEY and CDR2 SVGAGI come from the germline V gene. The CDR3 is 16 residues long. CDR3 sequence: CASSYSIGETNYGYTF. CDR3 in DNA: TGTGCCAGCAGTTACTCGATAGGGGAAACTAACTATGGCTACACCTTC.